The entry below gives a single T cell receptor beta chain sequence along with its context. Its target is not known. The data are from a study of T-cell reconstitution after alpha-beta-depleted transplantation in children. Points from the study as a whole: In patients about two months after transplant, alpha-beta T cells reportedly arose from several hundred expanded graft clones.

Preparing the TCRbeta library involved the use of unique molecular identifiers. TCRdb analysed the PCR reads with MiXCR anew, one entry per CDR3 protein. The sample includes approximately 980,000 distinct CDR3 sequences, less than 30% of them seen just once. This material consisted of PBMCs, mostly from graft donor cells, taken 360 days after TCRalphabeta/CD19-depleted stem cell transplant. The TCR was taken from a boy in the first two years of life who had a stem cell transplant for SCID, so the T cells may come from the graft donor.

CDR3 amino acids: CASSRDRAPNEQFF. The CDR3 DNA reads as TGCGCCAGCAGCCGGGACAGGGCTCCCAATGAGCAGTTCTTC. The rearrangement joins TRBV5-1 to TRBJ2-1, with 9 nucleotides matching TRBD1. With V trimmed by 4 bases and J by 6 bases, 5 bases remained unmatched. Germline V lookup: CDR1 SGHRS, CDR2 YFSETQ. CDR3 length: 14 residues.